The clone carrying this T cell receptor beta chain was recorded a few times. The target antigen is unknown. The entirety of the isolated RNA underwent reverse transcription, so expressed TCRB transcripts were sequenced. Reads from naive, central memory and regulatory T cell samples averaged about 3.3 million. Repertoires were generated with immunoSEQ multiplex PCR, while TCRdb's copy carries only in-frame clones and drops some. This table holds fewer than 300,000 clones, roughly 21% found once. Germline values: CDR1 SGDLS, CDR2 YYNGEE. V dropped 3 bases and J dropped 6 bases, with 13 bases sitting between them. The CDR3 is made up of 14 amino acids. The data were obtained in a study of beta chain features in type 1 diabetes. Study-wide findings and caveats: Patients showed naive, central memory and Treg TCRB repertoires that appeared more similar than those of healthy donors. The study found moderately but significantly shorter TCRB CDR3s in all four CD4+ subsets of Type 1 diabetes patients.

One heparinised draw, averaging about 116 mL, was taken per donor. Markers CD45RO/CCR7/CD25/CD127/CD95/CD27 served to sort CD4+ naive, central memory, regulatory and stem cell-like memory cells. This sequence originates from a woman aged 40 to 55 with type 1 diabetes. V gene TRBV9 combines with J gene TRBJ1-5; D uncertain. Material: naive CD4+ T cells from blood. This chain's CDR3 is CASSAHGVGQPQHF. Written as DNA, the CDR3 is TGTGCCAGCAGCGCCCACGGTGTCGGTCAGCCCCAGCATTTT.